The 25 T cell receptor beta chains in this list originate from one sample, sequenced in a study of STAT5B mutations in CD4+ large granular lymphocyte leukemia. Measured with immunoSEQ multiplex PCR; TCRdb has only the in-frame clones, and not every one. The sample includes about 38,000 clones, around 75% of them seen just once. Source material: CD4+ T cells from blood buffy coats. The source is a human donor in good health.

The rearrangement joins TRBV5-1 to TRBJ2-4; the match to TRBD1 covers 10 bases. V lost 4 bases to trimming and J lost 5 bases; unmatched junction nucleotides: 3. The CDR3 spans 14 residues. Germline-derived CDR1 and CDR2 are SGHRS and YFSETQ. The CDR3 reads CASSLDRGQNIQYF. DNA for the CDR3: TGCGCCAGCAGCCTTGACAGGGGGCAAAACATTCAGTACTTC.

This chain connects TRBV5-4 to TRBJ2-1, with D perhaps matching TRBD1 (5 bases). The V gene's germline CDR1 is SGHNT and CDR2 YYREEE (reference sequence). The V gene lost 2 bases and the J gene lost 2 bases, with 8 bases spanning the gap. The CDR3 runs to 14 residues. CDR3 DNA sequence: TGTGCCAGCAGCTTTCAGGGTCCCTACAATGAGCAGTTCTTC. This codes for CASSFQGPYNEQFF.

CDR3 in DNA: TGTGCCAGCTCACCGTCCTCTGAGCAGTACTTC. Translation: CASSPSSEQYF. The V and J genes are TRBV18 and TRBJ2-7; no definite D call. CDR3 size: 11 residues. V lost 3 bases and J lost 7, with 7 bases in between. Per the germline V gene, CDR1 is KGHSH and CDR2 is LQKENI.

The chain joins TRBV4-1 to TRBJ2-7; D may match TRBD1 or TRBD2 (5 bases each). The V end lost 1 base, the J end lost 1 base, and 14 bases lay between the germline ends. Germline values: CDR1 MGHRA, CDR2 YSYEKL. CDR3 size: 16 residues. The chain's CDR3 is CASSQVLRGASYEQYF. CDR3 sequence (DNA): TGCGCCAGCAGCCAAGTCTTGAGAGGGGCGTCCTACGAGCAGTACTTC.

V usage is TRBV27 and J usage is TRBJ1-1; no clear D gene. Germline-derived CDR1 and CDR2 are MNHEY and SMNVEV (reference sequence). This CDR3 is built from 10 residues. V lost 4 bases, J lost 11 bases, and 8 bases lay in between. CDR3: CASSSTGAFF. The CDR3 coding sequence is TGTGCCAGCAGTTCCACCGGCGCTTTCTTT.

This sequence joins TRBV2 and TRBJ1-4, with 11 bases fitting TRBD1. The CDR3 totals 14 residues. Trimming removed 7 bases from V and 7 bases from J; junction bases left unmatched: 5. Germline lookup yields CDR1 SNHLY and CDR2 FYNNEI. This CDR3 is CASTGTGGVEKLFF. CDR3 sequence (DNA): TGTGCCAGCACCGGGACAGGGGGAGTTGAAAAACTGTTTTTT.

In the case of this clone: The germline gene is not matched at one end of the junction; a read error may be the cause. This chain uses TRBV2 with TRBJ1-3, with D tentatively TRBD1 (6 bases). This CDR3 comprises 15 residues. Germline lookup yields CDR1 SNHLY and CDR2 FYNNEI. The CDR3 is CASSAQGPSGNTIYF. In DNA, the CDR3 is TGTGCCAGTAGTGCCCAGGGGCCATCTGGAAACACCATATATTTT.

The table lists this clone with a few counts. The chain combines TRBV5-1 with TRBJ1-1, with 7 bases fitting TRBD1. Germline V gene data show CDR1 as SGHRS and CDR2 as YFSETQ. The CDR3 runs to 13 residues. V lost 4 bases and J lost 1; bases outside the gene matches: 1. DNA for the CDR3: TGCGCCAGCAGCAGGGACAGGAACACTGAAGCTTTCTTT. As protein: CASSRDRNTEAFF.

The J gene is TRBJ2-1, the V gene TRBV10-3, with unresolved D. This CDR3 is 13 amino acids long. Germline CDR1 is ENHRY and CDR2 is SYGVKD. The V gene lost 4 bases and the J gene lost 6 bases, with 10 bases spanning the gap. CDR3 amino acids: CAISVDFLNEQFF. The CDR3 DNA reads TGTGCCATCAGTGTAGACTTTCTCAATGAGCAGTTCTTC.

V is TRBV7-2 and J is TRBJ2-3; 8 bases line up with TRBD2. Losses at the gene ends were 5 bases for V and 11 bases for J; bases not matched to a gene: 18. CDR3 size: 16 residues. The germline CDR1 and CDR2 sequences are SGHTA and FQGNSA. The CDR3 sequence: CASSRSISGGSREQYF. CDR3 nucleotides: TGTGCCAGCAGCCGTAGTATCAGCGGGGGTTCAAGGGAGCAGTATTTT.

The chain joins TRBV9 to TRBJ1-1; a possible D gene is TRBD1 (5 bases). With 2 bases removed from V and 4 bases from J, the gap between germline ends came to 15 bases. Germline values: CDR1 SGDLS, CDR2 YYNGEE. The CDR3 is made up of 15 amino acids. This CDR3 is CASSVEPRGGTEAFF. For the CDR3, the DNA is TGTGCCAGCAGCGTGGAGCCCCGGGGGGGCACTGAAGCTTTCTTT.

Only a few counts were recorded for this clone. The chain links TRBV7-9 to TRBJ2-1; TRBD2 is a possible D gene (6 bases). From germline, CDR1 is SEHNR and CDR2 FQNEAQ (reference sequence). The CDR3 has 17 residues. Trimming took 6 bases from V and 7 from J, leaving 25 bases between them. The CDR3 loop is CASRRAMAGRGWNEQFF. The DNA for the CDR3 is TGTGCCAGCAGGCGTGCTATGGCGGGGAGAGGGTGGAATGAGCAGTTCTTC.

This clone was counted a few times. The chain couples TRBV5-6 to TRBJ1-1; D call uncertain. Trimming removed 1 base at V and 1 base at J, with 5 bases between. The CDR3 covers 13 residues. Germline V CDR1 and CDR2: SGHDT, YYEEEE. The CDR3 DNA follows: TGTGCCAGCAGCTTGTTAAGGAACACTGAAGCTTTCTTT. This sequence encodes CASSLLRNTEAFF.

This chain links TRBV7-2 with TRBJ2-7, with TRBD2 matching over 10 bases. V lost 3 bases, J lost 5 bases, and 7 bases stayed unmatched. Germline V gene data show CDR1 as SGHTA and CDR2 as FQGNSA. This CDR3 is built from 15 residues. CDR3 amino acids: CASSFLAGESHEQYF. CDR3 DNA: TGTGCCAGCAGCTTCCTAGCGGGAGAGTCCCACGAGCAGTACTTC.

The chain joins TRBV29-1 to TRBJ2-1; the match to TRBD2 covers 7 bases. Germline values: CDR1 SQVTM, CDR2 ANQGSEA. V dropped 6 bases and J dropped 8; count of bases not matched to a gene: 7. The CDR3 covers 12 residues. CDR3: CSVEGGPYEQFF. For the CDR3, the DNA is TGCAGCGTCGAGGGAGGGCCCTATGAGCAGTTCTTC.

The V call is TRBV11-2, the J call TRBJ2-7, with 10 bases matching TRBD2. The junction had 7 bases not matched to a gene; V was cut back by 3 bases and J by 2 bases. CDR1 and CDR2 (germline): SGHAT, FQNNGV. This CDR3 contains 16 residues. The CDR3 sequence is CASSFMTSGLPYEQYF. DNA for the CDR3: TGTGCCAGCAGCTTCATGACTAGCGGGTTGCCCTACGAGCAGTACTTC.

This rearrangement joins TRBV18 to TRBJ2-3, with a weak D call TRBD2 (6 bases). CDR3 length: 14 amino acids. Germline CDR1 KGHSH, CDR2 LQKENI. Trimming shortened V by 3 bases and J by 4 bases, and 11 bases separated the two germline ends. The CDR3 region is CASSPPGSPDTQYF. CDR3 sequence (DNA): TGTGCCAGCTCACCTCCCGGGAGCCCAGATACGCAGTATTTT.

This clone has a handful of counts. The genes are TRBV4-1 and TRBJ2-2; 11 nucleotides agree with TRBD2. The CDR3 contains 18 residues. Unmatched junction bases numbered 14, after V lost 3 bases and J lost 8 bases. Per germline, CDR1 MGHRA and CDR2 YSYEKL. CDR3 DNA sequence: TGCGCCAGCAGCCACTTAGCGGGAGGGCCGAGGAAACGAGGGGAGCTGTTTTTT. Translating gives CASSHLAGGPRKRGELFF.

This clone was seen just once. V gene TRBV6-6 combines with J gene TRBJ2-5, with TRBD2 matching 9 bases. The V gene's germline CDR1 is MNHNY and CDR2 SVGAGI (reference sequence). V shed 2 bases and J 4 bases; nucleotides not matched to a gene: 5. The CDR3 length is 15 residues. This chain's CDR3 is CASSYPGLAGETQYF. Written as DNA, the CDR3 is TGTGCCAGCAGTTACCCGGGACTAGCTGGAGAGACCCAGTACTTC.

The chain has TRBV27 and TRBJ1-3, with D possibly matching TRBD1 (6 bases). The CDR3 contains 14 residues. V was pared by 4 bases and J by 4 bases, with 11 bases between. Germline assignment: CDR1 MNHEY and CDR2 SMNVEV (reference sequence). The CDR3 region has the DNA TGTGCCAGCAGTTCCCCCGGACAGGGAAACACCATATATTTT. Amino acid sequence: CASSSPGQGNTIYF.

The chain joins TRBV9 to TRBJ2-5; D tentatively reads TRBD1 or TRBD2 (6 bases each). V lost 4 bases, J lost 2 bases, and 15 bases lay in between. The CDR3 sequence is 15 residues long. Germline CDR1 SGDLS, CDR2 YYNGEE. The chain's CDR3 is CASSPGGQNQETQYF. CDR3 nucleotide sequence: TGTGCCAGCAGCCCCGGGGGACAAAATCAAGAGACCCAGTACTTC.

This clone has more than one count but fewer than ten. The chain combines TRBV4-1 with TRBJ2-4; D perhaps matches TRBD1 (6 bases). Trimming took off 3 bases at V and 3 bases at J, with 15 bases between the two ends. Germline assignment: CDR1 MGHRA and CDR2 YSYEKL. The CDR3 runs 16 residues. CDR3 residues: CASSHGDKTFKNIQYF. The CDR3 DNA sequence: TGCGCCAGCAGCCATGGGGACAAAACCTTCAAAAACATTCAGTACTTC.

This chain joins TRBV7-8 and TRBJ2-1; 10 bases agree with TRBD2. V lost 0 bases, J lost 8 bases, and 7 bases stayed unmatched. The length of the CDR3 is 16 residues. Germline V gives CDR1 SGHVS, CDR2 FQNEAQ. The CDR3 region has the DNA TGTGCCAGCAGCTTAGCTATCAGCGGGAGGGCGGATGAGCAGTTCTTC. This codes for CASSLAISGRADEQFF.

The chain joins TRBV11-1 to TRBJ1-5; maybe TRBD1 (6 bases). This CDR3 has 15 residues. Germline-derived CDR1 and CDR2 are SGHAT and FQDESV (reference sequence). Trimming took 1 base from V and 4 from J, leaving 11 bases between them. Here the CDR3 reads CASSLEGGLNQPQHF. As DNA, the CDR3 is TGTGCCAGCAGCTTAGAAGGGGGATTAAATCAGCCCCAGCATTTT.

The chain recombines TRBV7-9 with TRBJ1-4; D is ambiguous. The CDR3 runs 15 residues. V was pared by 5 bases and J by 8 bases, with 18 bases between. Per germline, CDR1 SEHNR and CDR2 FQNEAQ (reference sequence). In DNA form, the CDR3 reads TGTGCCAGCAGCCCCGCACTCCAAAATGGGGAAAAACTGTTTTTT. The encoded protein is CASSPALQNGEKLFF.